These T cell receptor beta chains were read from a single sample in a study of STAT5B mutations in CD4+ large granular lymphocyte leukemia. The protocol was immunoSEQ multiplex PCR, while the TCRdb copy is restricted to in-frame clones and leaves out a portion. The data contain around 50,000 clones, about 80% of them seen just once; the ten biggest clones take up 0.3% to 0.4%. The sample comprised CD4+ T cells from blood buffy coats. The receptors originated from a human donor in good health. Each CDR3 is given without its conserved first and last residue. Size values are once, few and many counts, or a class for expanded clones, and some rows have none.

V gene: TRBV11-2; J gene: TRBJ1-4; clone size: -; CDR3 protein: ASSQQIINEKLF
V gene: TRBV2; J gene: TRBJ1-1; clone size: -; CDR3 protein: ASSVGQGVTEAF
V gene: TRBV2; J gene: TRBJ1-1; clone size: -; CDR3 protein: ASSEAGILRHTEAF
V gene: TRBV5-6; J gene: TRBJ2-1; clone size: -; CDR3 protein: ASSFFLAGGPSYNEQF
V gene: TRBV6-6; J gene: TRBJ2-7; clone size: -; CDR3 protein: ATRPRADSYEQY
V gene: TRBV4-1; J gene: TRBJ2-4; clone size: -; CDR3 protein: ASSRGLAGNIQY
V gene: TRBV11-3; J gene: TRBJ1-5; clone size: few; CDR3 protein: ASSFGGSVH
V gene: TRBV9; J gene: TRBJ2-7; clone size: few; CDR3 protein: ASSVGGAQY
V gene: TRBV2; J gene: TRBJ2-3; clone size: -; CDR3 protein: ASSGGLSTDTQY
V gene: TRBV28; J gene: TRBJ1-6; clone size: -; CDR3 protein: ASSFTASYNSPLH
V gene: TRBV7-6; J gene: TRBJ2-2; clone size: -; CDR3 protein: ASSFAGATGELF
V gene: TRBV19; J gene: TRBJ1-2; clone size: few; CDR3 protein: ASSSLQARGAKGYT
V gene: TRBV7-3; J gene: TRBJ2-3; clone size: -; CDR3 protein: ASSPWTSPTDTQY
V gene: TRBV5-1; J gene: TRBJ2-3; clone size: -; CDR3 protein: ASSLWGTSTDTQY
V gene: TRBV6-1; J gene: TRBJ1-2; clone size: -; CDR3 protein: ASGDRFYGYT
V gene: TRBV4-2; J gene: TRBJ2-7; clone size: -; CDR3 protein: ASSRDRVGDSTYEQY
V gene: TRBV6-5; J gene: TRBJ2-1; clone size: -; CDR3 protein: ASSYGAGYNEQF